Each of the 10 T cell receptor beta chains below was sequenced from the same sample in a study of PD-1 blockade in classical Hodgkin lymphoma (dated by TCRdb to 2018 to 2021). Library construction relied on the immunoSEQ multiplex PCR assay. TCRdb re-hosts the immuneACCESS table, in-frame sequences only. Its copies lack some clones; in the studies checked, an unresolved V gene accounts for under half of them, and the cause for the rest is not known. The sample table lists roughly 41,000 clones, approximately 71% of them with a count of one. The ten largest clonotypes hold roughly 2.6% of the sample. According to the study, the label for this sample's time point signals: cycle 4 day 1 (C4D1), after five to seven weeks of nivolumab. All trial patients had relapsed after autologous stem cell transplantation, with cohorts A, B and C differing in prior brentuximab vedotin exposure. The sample here was peripheral blood mononuclear cells (PBMCs), taken before the fourth cycle of nivolumab. These receptor sequences come from a human donor with classical Hodgkin lymphoma.

V and J are TRBV19 and TRBJ1-1; 7 bases agree with TRBD1. Trimming cost V 5 bases and J 0 bases; bases outside gene matches: 3. This CDR3 comprises 14 residues. From germline, CDR1 is LNHDA and CDR2 SQIVND (reference sequence). The CDR3 sequence: CASSRQGMNTEAFF. In DNA form, the CDR3 reads TGTGCCAGTAGTCGACAGGGAATGAACACTGAAGCTTTCTTT.

The rearrangement uses TRBV2 and TRBJ1-6; TRBD1 might be the D (5 bases). Germline CDR1 and CDR2: SNHLY and FYNNEI. The CDR3 loop spans 13 amino acids. The V end was cut by 8 bases, the J end by 5 bases, with 10 bases between. CDR3 nucleotide sequence: TGTGCCAGCGGTAGGGGTGATAATTCACCCCTCCACTTT. This encodes CASGRGDNSPLHF.

This clone was recorded at least ten times. V usage is TRBV27 and J usage is TRBJ1-2, with unresolved D. Germline V gene sequence: CDR1 MNHEY, CDR2 SMNVEV (reference sequence). V gave up 0 bases and J gave up 4 bases, with 12 bases separating them. The CDR3 has 15 amino acids. The CDR3 DNA reads as TGTGCCAGCAGTTTATCGATCGGGTTCAGCTATGGCTACACCTTC. It is translated as CASSLSIGFSYGYTF.

The rearrangement uses TRBV5-5 and TRBJ2-7, with TRBD1 identical over 10 bases. J lost 4 bases, V lost 6 bases, and 7 bases had no gene match. The CDR3 covers 14 residues. Per germline, CDR1 SGHKS and CDR2 YYEKEE (reference sequence). The CDR3 DNA follows: TGTGCCAGCACCGTTGGGACAGGGGCATACGAGCAGTACTTC. Encoded protein: CASTVGTGAYEQYF.

About this clone itself: This sample also contains other DNA sequences that code for the same CDR3. This rearrangement joins TRBV7-9 to TRBJ1-2; 9 bases line up with TRBD1. The length of the CDR3 is 15 residues. Germline V gives CDR1 SEHNR, CDR2 FQNEAQ (reference sequence). Losses at the gene ends were 5 bases for V and 4 bases for J; bases not matched to a gene: 8. The DNA of the CDR3 is TGTGCCAGCAGCCCGACCGGGACAGGGACCTATGGCTACACCTTC. It specifies CASSPTGTGTYGYTF.

This clone has more than one count but fewer than ten. The chain recombines TRBV28 with TRBJ1-5, with TRBD1 matching over 8 bases. J was trimmed by 2 bases and V by 3 bases; bases with no gene match: 3. The CDR3 sequence is 15 residues long. Germline V gene data show CDR1 as MDHEN and CDR2 as SYDVKM. CDR3 in amino acids: CASSFQGAGNQPQHF. The CDR3 DNA follows: TGTGCCAGCAGTTTCCAGGGGGCCGGCAATCAGCCCCAGCATTTT.

This clone was seen a single time. V is TRBV7-3 and J is TRBJ2-3; unclear D gene. From germline, CDR1 is SGHTA and CDR2 FQGTGA. The CDR3 has 14 residues. V lost 2 bases to trimming and J lost 2 bases, with 8 bases between them. CDR3 DNA sequence: TGTGCCAGCAGCTTAGGACGGACCACAGATACGCAGTATTTT. Amino acids: CASSLGRTTDTQYF.

V is TRBV13 and J is TRBJ2-7; tentatively, D is TRBD2 (6 bases). CDR1 and CDR2 (germline): PRHDT, FYEKMQ (reference sequence). The CDR3 has 14 amino acids. V lost 3 bases, J lost 6 bases, and 15 bases lay in between. CDR3 in amino acids: CASSFGGVGAEQYF. CDR3 in DNA: TGTGCCAGCAGCTTCGGCGGGGTTGGCGCCGAGCAGTACTTC.

This clone was recorded many times. The V and J genes are TRBV2 and TRBJ2-1, with TRBD2 as a possible D gene (6 bases). Between the trimmed V and J ends, which lost 7 bases and 8 bases, there was a span of 18 bases. The V gene's germline CDR1 is SNHLY and CDR2 FYNNEI. The CDR3 is 14 residues long. The CDR3 coding sequence is TGTGCCAGCATTAGGCTGCCGTGGGGGGATGAGCAGTTCTTC. Translating gives CASIRLPWGDEQFF.

This sequence joins TRBV7-2 and TRBJ2-5; 16 nucleotides line up with TRBD2. J gave up 5 bases and V 5 bases, and 5 bases lay outside the gene matches. CDR1 is SGHTA, CDR2 FQGNSA, per germline. This CDR3 spans 16 amino acids. CDR3 sequence: CASSPPGLAGGETQYF. DNA for the CDR3: TGTGCCAGCAGCCCCCCGGGACTAGCGGGGGGGGAGACCCAGTACTTC.